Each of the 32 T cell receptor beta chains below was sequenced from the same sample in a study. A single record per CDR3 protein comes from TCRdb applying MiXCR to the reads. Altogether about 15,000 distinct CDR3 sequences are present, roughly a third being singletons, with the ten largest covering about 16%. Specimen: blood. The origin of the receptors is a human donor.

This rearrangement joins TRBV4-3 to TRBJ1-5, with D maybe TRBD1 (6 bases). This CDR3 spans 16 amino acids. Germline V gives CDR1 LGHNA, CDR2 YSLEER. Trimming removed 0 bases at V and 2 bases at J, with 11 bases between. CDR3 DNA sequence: TGCGCCAGCAGCCAAGATGTGGGGGCAGGCAATCAGCCCCAGCATTTT. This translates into CASSQDVGAGNQPQHF.

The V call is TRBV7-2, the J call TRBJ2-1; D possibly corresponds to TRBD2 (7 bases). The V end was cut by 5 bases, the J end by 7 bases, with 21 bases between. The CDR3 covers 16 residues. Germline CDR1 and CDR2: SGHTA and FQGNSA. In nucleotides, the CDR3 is TGTGCCAGCAGCCCTAGGGGGGGAGGCTCGTGGAATGAGCAGTTCTTC. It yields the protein CASSPRGGGSWNEQFF.

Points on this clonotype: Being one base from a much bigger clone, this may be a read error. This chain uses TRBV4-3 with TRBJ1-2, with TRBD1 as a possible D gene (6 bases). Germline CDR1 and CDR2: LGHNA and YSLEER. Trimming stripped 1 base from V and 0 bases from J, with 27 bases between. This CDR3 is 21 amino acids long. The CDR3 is CASSQGLTGRVKPAANYGYTF. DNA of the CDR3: TGCGCCAGCAGCCAAGGCCTAACAGGGAGAGTGAAACCAGCAGCTAACTATGGCTACACCTTC.

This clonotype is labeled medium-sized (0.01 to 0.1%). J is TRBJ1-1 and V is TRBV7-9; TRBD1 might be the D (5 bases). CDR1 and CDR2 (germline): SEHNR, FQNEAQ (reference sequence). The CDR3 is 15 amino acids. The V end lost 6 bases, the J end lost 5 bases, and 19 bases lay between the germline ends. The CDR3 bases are TGTGCCAGCAGGTCAGCGACGAGGGGTCAGACTGAAGCTTTCTTT. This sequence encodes CASRSATRGQTEAFF.

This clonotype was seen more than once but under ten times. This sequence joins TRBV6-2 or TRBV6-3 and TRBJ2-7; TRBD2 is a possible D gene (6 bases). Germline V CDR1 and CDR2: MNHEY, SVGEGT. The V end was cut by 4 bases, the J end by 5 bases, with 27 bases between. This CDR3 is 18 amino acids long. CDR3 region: CASSSISGRHGGRHEQYF. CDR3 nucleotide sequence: TGTGCCAGCAGTTCGATAAGCGGCCGCCATGGAGGGAGGCACGAGCAGTACTTC.

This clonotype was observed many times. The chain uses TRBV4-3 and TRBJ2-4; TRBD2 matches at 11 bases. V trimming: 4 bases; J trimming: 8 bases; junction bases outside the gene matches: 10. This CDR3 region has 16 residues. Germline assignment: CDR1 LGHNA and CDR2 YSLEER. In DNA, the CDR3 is TGCGCCAGCAGCCCCTATAGCGGGAGGGCCAAGGACATTCAGTACTTC. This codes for CASSPYSGRAKDIQYF.

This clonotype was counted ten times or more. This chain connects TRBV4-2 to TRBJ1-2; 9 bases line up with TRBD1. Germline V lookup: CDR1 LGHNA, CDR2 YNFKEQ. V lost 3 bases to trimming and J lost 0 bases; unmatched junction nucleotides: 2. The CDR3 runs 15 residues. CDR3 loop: CASSHRTGANYGYTF. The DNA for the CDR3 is TGTGCCAGCAGCCACAGGACAGGGGCTAACTATGGCTACACCTTC.

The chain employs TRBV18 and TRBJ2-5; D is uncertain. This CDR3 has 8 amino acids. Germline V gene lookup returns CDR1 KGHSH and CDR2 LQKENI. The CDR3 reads CDQETQYF. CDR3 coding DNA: TGTGACCAAGAGACCCAGTACTTC.

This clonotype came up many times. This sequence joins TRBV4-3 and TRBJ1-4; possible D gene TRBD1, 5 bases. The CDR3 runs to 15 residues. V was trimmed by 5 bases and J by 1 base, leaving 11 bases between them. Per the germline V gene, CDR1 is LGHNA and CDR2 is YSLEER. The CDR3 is CASSSPQGTNEKLFF. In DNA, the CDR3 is TGCGCCAGCAGCAGCCCCCAGGGAACTAATGAAAAACTGTTTTTT.

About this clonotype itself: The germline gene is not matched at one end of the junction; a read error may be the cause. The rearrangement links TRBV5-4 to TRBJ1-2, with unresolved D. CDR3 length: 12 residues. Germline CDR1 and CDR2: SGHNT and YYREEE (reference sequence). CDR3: CASSSVNYGYNF. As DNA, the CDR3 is TGTGCCAGCAGCTCCGTAAACTATGGCTACAACTTT.

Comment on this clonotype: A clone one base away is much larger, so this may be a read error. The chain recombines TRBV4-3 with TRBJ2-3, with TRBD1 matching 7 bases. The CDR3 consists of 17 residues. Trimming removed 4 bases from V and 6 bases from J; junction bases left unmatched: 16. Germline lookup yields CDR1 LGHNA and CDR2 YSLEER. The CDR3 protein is CASSPQRQGWAEDTQYF. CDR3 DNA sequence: TGCGCCAGCAGCCCCCAAAGACAGGGATGGGCGGAGGATACGCAGTATTTT.

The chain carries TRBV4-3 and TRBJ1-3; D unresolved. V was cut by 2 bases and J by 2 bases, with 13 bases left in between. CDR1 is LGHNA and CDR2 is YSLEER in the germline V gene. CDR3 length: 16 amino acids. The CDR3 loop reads CASSQSTSVTGNTIYF. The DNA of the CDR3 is TGCGCCAGCAGCCAATCCACCAGTGTAACTGGAAACACCATATATTTT.

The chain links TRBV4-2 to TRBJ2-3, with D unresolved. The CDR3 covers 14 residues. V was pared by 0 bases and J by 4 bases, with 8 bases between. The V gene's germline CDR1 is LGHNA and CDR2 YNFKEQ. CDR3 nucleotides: TGTGCCAGCAGCCAAGACGGGCTAGCAGATACGCAGTATTTT. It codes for CASSQDGLADTQYF.

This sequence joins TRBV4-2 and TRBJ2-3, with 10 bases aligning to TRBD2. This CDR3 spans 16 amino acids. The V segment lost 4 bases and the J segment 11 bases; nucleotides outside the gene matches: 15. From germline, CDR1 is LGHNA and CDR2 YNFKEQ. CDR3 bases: TGTGCCAGCAGCCCCCAAACTAGCGGGATTTCTAATGAGCAGTATTTT. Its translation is CASSPQTSGISNEQYF.

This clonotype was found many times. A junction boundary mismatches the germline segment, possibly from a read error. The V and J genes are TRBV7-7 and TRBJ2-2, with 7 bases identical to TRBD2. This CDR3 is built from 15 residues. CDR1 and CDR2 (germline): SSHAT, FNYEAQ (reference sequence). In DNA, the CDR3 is TGTGCTAGCAGCTTAGCGGGCGGGACTCCCGGGGAGCTGTTTTTT. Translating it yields CASSLAGGTPGELFF.

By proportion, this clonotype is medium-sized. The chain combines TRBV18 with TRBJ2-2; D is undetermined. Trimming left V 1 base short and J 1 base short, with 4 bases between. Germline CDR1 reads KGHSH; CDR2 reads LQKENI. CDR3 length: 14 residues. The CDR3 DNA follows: TGTGCCAGCTCACCACTCGGGAACACCGGGGAGCTGTTTTTT. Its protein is CASSPLGNTGELFF.

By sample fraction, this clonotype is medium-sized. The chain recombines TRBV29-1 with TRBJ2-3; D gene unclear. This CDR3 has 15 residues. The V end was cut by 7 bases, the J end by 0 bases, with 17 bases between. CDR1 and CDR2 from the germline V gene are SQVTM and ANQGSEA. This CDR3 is CSGLDGFYSTDTQYF. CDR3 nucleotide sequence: TGCAGCGGTCTTGACGGGTTCTATAGCACAGATACGCAGTATTTT.

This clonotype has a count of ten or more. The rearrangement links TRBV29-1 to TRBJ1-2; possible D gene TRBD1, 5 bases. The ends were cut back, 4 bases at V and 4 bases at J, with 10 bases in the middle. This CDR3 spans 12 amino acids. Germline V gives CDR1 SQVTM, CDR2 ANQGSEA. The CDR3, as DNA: TGCAGCGTTGGGGTGGGGCGCTATGGCTACACCTTC. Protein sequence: CSVGVGRYGYTF.

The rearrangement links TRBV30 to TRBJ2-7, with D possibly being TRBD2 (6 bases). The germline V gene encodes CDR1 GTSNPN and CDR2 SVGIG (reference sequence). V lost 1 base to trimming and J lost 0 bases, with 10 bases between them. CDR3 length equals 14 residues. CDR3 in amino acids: CAWSDGGSSYEQYF. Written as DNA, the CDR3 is TGTGCCTGGAGTGATGGAGGGAGCTCCTACGAGCAGTACTTC.

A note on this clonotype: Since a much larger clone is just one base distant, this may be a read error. The CDR3 here is CASSLLAGEGLEQFF. CDR3 sequence (DNA): TGTGCCAGCTCACTCCTAGCGGGAGAGGGGCTTGAGCAGTTCTTC. The chain combines TRBV18 with TRBJ2-1, with 10 bases matching TRBD2. Germline assignment: CDR1 KGHSH and CDR2 LQKENI. Unmatched junction bases numbered 9, after V lost 4 bases and J lost 9 bases. The CDR3 is 15 amino acids.

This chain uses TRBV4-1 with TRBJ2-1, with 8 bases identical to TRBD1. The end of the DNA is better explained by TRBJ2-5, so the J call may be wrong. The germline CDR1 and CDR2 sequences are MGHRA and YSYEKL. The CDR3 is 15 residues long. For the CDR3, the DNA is TGCGCCAGCAGCCAAACCGGACAGGGAGGAGAGACCCAGTACTTC. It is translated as CASSQTGQGGETQYF.

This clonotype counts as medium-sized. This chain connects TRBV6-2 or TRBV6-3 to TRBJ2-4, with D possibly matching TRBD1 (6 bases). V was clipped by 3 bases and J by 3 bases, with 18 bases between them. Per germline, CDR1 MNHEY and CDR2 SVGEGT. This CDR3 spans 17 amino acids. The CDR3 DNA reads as TGTGCCAGCAGTTATGGGGGTGGGGGCAGCTTCAAAAACATTCAGTACTTC. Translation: CASSYGGGGSFKNIQYF.

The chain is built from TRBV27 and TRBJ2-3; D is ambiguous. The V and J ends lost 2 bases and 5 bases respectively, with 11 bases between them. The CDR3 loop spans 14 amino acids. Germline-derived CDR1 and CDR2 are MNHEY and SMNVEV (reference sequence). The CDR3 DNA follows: TGTGCCAGCAGTTTACAGGAGACGGGAGATACGCAGTATTTT. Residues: CASSLQETGDTQYF.

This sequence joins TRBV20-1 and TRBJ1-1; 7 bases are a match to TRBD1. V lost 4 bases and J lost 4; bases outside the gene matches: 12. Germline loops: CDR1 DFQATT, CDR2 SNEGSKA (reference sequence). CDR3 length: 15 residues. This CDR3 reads CSATGGRVPGTEAFF. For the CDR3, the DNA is TGCAGTGCTACAGGGGGGCGTGTACCGGGCACTGAAGCTTTCTTT.

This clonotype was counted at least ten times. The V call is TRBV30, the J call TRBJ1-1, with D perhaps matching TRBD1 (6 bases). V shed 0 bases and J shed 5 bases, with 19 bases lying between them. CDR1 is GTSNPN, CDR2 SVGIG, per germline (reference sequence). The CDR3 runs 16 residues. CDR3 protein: CAWSVTPGGGGTEAFF. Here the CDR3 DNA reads TGTGCCTGGAGTGTAACCCCGGGGGGCGGTGGGACTGAAGCTTTCTTT.

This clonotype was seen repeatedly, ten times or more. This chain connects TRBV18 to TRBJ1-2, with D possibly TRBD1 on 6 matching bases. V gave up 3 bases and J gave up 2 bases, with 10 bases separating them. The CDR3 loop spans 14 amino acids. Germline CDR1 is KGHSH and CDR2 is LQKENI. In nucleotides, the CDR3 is TGTGCCAGCTCACCGGGGCAGGGGAACTATGGCTACACCTTC. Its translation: CASSPGQGNYGYTF.

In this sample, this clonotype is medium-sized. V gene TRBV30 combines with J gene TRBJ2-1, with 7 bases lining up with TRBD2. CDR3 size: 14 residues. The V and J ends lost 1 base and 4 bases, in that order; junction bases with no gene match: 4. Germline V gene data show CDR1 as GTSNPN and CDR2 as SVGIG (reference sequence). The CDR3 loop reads CAWSGLADYNEQFF. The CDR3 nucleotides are TGTGCCTGGAGTGGGCTAGCGGATTACAATGAGCAGTTCTTC. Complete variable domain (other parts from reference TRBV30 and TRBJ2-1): SQTIHQWPATLVQPVGSPLSLECTVEGTSNPNLYWYRQAAGRGLQLLFYSVGIGQISSEVPQNLSASRPQDRQFILSSKKLLLSDSGFYLCAWSGLADYNEQFFGPGTRLTVL.

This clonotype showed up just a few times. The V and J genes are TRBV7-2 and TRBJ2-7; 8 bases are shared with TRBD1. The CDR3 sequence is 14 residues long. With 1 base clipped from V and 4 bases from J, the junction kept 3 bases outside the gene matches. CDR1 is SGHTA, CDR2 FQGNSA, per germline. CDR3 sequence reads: CASSLGNRGYEQYF. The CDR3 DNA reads TGTGCCAGCAGCTTAGGTAACAGGGGGTACGAGCAGTACTTC. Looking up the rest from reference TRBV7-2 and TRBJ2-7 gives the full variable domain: GAGVSQSPSNKVTEKGKDVELRCDPISGHTALYWYRQSLGQGLEFLIYFQGNSAPDKSGLPSDRFSAERTGGSVSTLTIQRTQQEDSAVYLCASSLGNRGYEQYFGPGTRLTVT.

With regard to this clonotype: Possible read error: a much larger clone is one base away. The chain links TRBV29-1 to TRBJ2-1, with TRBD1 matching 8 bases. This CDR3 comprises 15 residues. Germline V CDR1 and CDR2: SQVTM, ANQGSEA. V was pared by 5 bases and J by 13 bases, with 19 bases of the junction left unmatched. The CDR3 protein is CSVTLMTGAQETQFF. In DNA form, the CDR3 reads TGCAGCGTTACCCTTATGACAGGGGCCCAAGAGACCCAGTTCTTC.

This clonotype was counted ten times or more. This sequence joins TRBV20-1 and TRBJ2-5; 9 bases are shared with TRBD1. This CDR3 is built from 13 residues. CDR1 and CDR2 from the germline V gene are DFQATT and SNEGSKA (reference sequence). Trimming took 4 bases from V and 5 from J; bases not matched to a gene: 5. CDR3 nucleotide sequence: TGCAGTGCTATGGACAGGGGCGTGGAGACCCAGTACTTC. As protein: CSAMDRGVETQYF.

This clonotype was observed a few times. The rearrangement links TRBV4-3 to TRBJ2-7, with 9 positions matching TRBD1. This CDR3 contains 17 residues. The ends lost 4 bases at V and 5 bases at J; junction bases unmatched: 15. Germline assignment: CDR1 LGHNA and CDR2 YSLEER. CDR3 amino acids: CASSRLKIGDRDHEQYF. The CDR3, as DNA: TGCGCCAGCAGCCGCCTCAAGATCGGGGACAGGGACCACGAGCAGTACTTC.

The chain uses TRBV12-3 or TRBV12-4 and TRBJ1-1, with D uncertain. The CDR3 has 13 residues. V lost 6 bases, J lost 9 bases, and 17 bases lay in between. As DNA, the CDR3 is TGTGCCAGCAGAAGAGGAGGGAGTCACCAAGCTTTCTTT. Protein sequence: CASRRGGSHQAFF.